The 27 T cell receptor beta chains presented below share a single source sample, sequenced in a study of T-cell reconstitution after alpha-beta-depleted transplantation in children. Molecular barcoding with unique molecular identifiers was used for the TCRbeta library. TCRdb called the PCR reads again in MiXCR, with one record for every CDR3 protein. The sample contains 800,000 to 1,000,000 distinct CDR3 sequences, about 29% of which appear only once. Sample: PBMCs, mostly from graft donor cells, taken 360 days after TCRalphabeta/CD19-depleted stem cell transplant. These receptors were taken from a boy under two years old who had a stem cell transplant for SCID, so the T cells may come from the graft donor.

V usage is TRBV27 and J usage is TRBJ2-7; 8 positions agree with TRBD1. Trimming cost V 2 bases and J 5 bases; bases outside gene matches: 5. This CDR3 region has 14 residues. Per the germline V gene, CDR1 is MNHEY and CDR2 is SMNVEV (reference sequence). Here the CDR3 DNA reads TGTGCCAGCAGTTTAATCGGACAGGGCAACGAGCAGTACTTC. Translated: CASSLIGQGNEQYF.

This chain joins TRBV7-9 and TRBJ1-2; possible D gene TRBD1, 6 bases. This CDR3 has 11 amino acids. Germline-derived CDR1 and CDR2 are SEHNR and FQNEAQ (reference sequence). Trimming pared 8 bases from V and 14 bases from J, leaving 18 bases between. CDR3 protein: CASGYTGRGTF. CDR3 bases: TGTGCCAGCGGATACACAGGGAGGGGTACCTTC.

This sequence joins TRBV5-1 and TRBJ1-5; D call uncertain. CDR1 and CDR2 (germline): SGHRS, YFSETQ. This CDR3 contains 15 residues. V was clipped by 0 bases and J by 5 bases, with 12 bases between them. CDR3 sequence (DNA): TGCGCCAGCAGCTTGGACGGGCATCGGGATCAGCCCCAGCATTTT. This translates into CASSLDGHRDQPQHF.

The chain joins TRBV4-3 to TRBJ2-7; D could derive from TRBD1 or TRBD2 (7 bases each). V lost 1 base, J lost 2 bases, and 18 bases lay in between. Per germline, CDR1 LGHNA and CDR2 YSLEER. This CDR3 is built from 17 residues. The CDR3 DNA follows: TGCGCCAGCAGCCAAGGCAGAGGGGGGGACAGAGCCTACGAGCAGTACTTC. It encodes CASSQGRGGDRAYEQYF.

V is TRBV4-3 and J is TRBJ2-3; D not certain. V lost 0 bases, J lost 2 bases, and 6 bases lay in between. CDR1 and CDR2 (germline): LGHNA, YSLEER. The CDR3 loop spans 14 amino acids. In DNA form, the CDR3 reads TGCGCCAGCAGCCAAGACCCTTTCACAGATACGCAGTATTTT. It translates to CASSQDPFTDTQYF.

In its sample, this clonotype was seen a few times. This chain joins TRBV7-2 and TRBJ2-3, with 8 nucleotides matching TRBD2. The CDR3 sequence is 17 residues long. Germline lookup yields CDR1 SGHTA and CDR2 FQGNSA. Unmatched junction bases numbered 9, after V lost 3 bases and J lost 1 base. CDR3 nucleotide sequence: TGTGCCAGCAGCTTTCGTCGGGGGGGAATAGGCACAGATACGCAGTATTTT. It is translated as CASSFRRGGIGTDTQYF.

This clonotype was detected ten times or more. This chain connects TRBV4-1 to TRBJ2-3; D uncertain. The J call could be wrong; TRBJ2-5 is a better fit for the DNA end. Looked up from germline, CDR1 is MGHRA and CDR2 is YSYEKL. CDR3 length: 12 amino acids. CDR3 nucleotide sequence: TGCGCCAGCAGCCCCCTCGCCGGGACCCAGTACTTC. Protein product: CASSPLAGTQYF.

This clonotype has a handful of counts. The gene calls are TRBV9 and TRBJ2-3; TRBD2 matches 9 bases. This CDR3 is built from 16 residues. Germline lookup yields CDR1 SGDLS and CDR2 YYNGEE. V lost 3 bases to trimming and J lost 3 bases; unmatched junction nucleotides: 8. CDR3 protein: CASSELLAGGTDTQYF. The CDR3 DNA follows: TGTGCCAGCAGCGAGCTTCTGGCGGGGGGGACAGATACGCAGTATTTT.

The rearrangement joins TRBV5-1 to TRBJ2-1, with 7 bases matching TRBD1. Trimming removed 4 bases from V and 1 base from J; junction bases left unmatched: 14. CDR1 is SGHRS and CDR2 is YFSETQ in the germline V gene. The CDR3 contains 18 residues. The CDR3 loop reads CASSTDRTGARSYNEQFF. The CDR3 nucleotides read TGCGCCAGCAGCACGGACAGGACCGGGGCCCGATCCTACAATGAGCAGTTCTTC.

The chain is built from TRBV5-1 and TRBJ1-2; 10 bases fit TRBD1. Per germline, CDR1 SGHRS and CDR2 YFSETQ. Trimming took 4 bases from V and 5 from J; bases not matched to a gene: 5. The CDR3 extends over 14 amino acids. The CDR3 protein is CASSGTGVKYGYTF. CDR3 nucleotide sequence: TGCGCCAGCAGCGGGACAGGGGTTAAGTATGGCTACACCTTC.

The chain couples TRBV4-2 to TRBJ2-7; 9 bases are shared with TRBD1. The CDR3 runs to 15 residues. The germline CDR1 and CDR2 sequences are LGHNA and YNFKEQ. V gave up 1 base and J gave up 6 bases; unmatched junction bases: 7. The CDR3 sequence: CASSQVGTGLGEQYF. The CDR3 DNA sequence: TGTGCCAGCAGCCAAGTGGGGACAGGGCTGGGCGAGCAGTACTTC.

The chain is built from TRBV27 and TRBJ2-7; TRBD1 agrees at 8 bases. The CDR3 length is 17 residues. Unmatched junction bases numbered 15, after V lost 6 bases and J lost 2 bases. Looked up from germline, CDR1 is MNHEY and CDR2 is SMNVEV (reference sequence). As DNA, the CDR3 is TGTGCCAGCAGGCCTAGTCCCCGCGCAGGGGGCCCCTACGAGCAGTACTTC. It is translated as CASRPSPRAGGPYEQYF.

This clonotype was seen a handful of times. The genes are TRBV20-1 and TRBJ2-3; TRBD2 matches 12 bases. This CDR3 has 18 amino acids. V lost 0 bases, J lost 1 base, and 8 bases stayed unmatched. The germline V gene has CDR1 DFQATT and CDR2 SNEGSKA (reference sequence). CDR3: CSARDLLAGGLGTDTQYF. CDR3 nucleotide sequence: TGCAGTGCTAGAGATTTGCTAGCGGGGGGGCTAGGCACAGATACGCAGTATTTT.

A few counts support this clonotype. The CDR3 region is CAIGVTDTDTQYF. The CDR3 nucleotides are TGTGCCATAGGGGTTACGGACACAGATACGCAGTATTTT. The chain recombines TRBV10-3 with TRBJ2-3, with D possibly matching TRBD1 (5 bases). CDR1 is ENHRY, CDR2 SYGVKD, per germline. This CDR3 is built from 13 residues. Trimming took 9 bases from V and 2 from J, leaving 12 bases between them.

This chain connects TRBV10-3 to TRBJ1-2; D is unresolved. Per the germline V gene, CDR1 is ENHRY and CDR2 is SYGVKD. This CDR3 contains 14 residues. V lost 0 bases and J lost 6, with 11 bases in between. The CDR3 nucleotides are TGTGCCATCAGTGAGTCCGTCCTTTCGGATGGCTACACCTTC. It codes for CAISESVLSDGYTF.

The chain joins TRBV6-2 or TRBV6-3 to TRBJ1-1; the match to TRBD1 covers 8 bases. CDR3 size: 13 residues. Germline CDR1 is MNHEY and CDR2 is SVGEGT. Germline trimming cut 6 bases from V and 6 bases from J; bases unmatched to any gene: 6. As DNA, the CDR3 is TGTGCCAGCAGCCGGACAGGGATCGCTGAAGCTTTCTTT. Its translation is CASSRTGIAEAFF.

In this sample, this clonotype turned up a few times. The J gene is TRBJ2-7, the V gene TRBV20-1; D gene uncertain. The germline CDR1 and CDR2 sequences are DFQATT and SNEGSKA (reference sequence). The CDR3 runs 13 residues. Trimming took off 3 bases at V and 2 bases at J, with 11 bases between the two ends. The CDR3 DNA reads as TGCAGTGCTAGTAGTTCGGTGACCTACGAGCAGTACTTC. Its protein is CSASSSVTYEQYF.

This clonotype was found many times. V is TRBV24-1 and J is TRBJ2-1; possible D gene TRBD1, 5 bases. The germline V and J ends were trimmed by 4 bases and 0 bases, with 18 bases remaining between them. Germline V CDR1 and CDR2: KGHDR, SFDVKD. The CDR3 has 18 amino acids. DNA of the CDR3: TGTGCCACCAGTGAGGGGCCGGGCCAAGGCAGCTCCTACAATGAGCAGTTCTTC. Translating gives CATSEGPGQGSSYNEQFF.

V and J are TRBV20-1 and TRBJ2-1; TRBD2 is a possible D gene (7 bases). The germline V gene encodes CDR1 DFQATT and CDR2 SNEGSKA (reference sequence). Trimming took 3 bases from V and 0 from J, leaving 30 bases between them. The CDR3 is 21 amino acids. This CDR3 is CSARPVEGGGPIAGSYNEQFF. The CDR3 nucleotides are TGCAGTGCTAGGCCTGTGGAAGGGGGGGGGCCTATTGCTGGCTCCTACAATGAGCAGTTCTTC.

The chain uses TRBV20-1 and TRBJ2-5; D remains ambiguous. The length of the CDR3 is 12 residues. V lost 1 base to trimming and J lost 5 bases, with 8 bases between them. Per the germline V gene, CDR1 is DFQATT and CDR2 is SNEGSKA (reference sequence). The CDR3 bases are TGCAGTGCTAGAGGGTTTGATGAGACCCAGTACTTC. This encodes CSARGFDETQYF.

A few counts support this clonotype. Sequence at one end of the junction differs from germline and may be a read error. The CDR3 loop reads CASSLGTSGHTYTQYF. The CDR3 DNA follows: TGTGCCAGCAGCTTGGGGACTAGCGGACACACATATACGCAGTATTTT. This chain uses TRBV7-9 with TRBJ2-3, with 11 nucleotides matching TRBD2. CDR1 SEHNR and CDR2 FQNEAQ come from the germline V gene (reference sequence). This CDR3 is built from 16 residues.

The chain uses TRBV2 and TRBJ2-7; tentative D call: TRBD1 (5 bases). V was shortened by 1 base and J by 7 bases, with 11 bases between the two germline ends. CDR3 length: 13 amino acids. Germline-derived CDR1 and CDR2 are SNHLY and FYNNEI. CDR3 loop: CASSEEAGREQYF. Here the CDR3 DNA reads TGTGCCAGCAGTGAAGAGGCAGGGCGAGAGCAGTACTTC.

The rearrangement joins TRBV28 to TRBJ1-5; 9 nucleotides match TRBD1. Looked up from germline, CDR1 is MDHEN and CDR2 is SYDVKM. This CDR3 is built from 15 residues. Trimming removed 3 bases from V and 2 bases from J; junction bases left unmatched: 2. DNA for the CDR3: TGTGCCAGCAGTTTTTGGACAGGGGGCAATCAGCCCCAGCATTTT. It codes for CASSFWTGGNQPQHF.

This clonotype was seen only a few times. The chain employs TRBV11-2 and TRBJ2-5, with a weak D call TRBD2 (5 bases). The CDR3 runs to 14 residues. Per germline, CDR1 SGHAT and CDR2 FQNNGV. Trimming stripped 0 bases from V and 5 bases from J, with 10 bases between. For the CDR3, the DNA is TGTGCCAGCAGCTTAGATGAGGGCTGGGAGACCCAGTACTTC. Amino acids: CASSLDEGWETQYF.

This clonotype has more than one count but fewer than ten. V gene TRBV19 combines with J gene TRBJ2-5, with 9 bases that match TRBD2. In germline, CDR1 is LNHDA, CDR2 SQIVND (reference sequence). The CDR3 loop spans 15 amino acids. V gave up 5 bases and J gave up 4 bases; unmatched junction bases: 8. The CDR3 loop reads CASSRGGGAGETQYF. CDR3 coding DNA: TGTGCCAGTAGTCGTGGCGGGGGGGCCGGAGAGACCCAGTACTTC. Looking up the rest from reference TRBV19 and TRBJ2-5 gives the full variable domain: DGGITQSPKYLFRKEGQNVTLSCEQNLNHDAMYWYRQDPGQGLRLIYYSQIVNDFQKGDIAEGYSVSREKKESFPLTVTSAQKNPTAFYLCASSRGGGAGETQYFGPGTRLLVL.

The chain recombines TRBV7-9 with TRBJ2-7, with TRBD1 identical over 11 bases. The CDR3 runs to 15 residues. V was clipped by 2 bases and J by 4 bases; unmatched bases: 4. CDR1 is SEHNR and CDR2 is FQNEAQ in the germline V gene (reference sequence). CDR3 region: CASSLSDRGRYEQYF. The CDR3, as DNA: TGTGCCAGCAGCTTATCGGACAGGGGGCGATACGAGCAGTACTTC.

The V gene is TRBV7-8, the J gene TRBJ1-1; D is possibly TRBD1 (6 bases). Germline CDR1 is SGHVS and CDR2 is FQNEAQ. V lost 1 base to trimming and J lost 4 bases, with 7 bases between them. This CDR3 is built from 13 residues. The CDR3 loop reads CASSLGQATEAFF. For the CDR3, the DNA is TGTGCCAGCAGCTTAGGACAGGCCACTGAAGCTTTCTTT.